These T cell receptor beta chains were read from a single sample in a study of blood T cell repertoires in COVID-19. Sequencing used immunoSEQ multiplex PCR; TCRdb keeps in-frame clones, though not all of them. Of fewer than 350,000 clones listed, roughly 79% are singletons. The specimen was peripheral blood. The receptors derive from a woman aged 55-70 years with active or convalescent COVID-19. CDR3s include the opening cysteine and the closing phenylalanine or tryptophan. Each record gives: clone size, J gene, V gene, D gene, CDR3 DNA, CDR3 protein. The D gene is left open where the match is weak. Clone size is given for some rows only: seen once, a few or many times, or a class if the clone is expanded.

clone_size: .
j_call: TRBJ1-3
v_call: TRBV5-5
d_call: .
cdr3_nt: TGTGCCAGCAGCTTGGGATCGAGCGCTCCAAACACCATATATTTT
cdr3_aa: CASSLGSSAPNTIYF

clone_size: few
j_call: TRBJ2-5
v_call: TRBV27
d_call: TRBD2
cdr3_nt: TGTGCCAGCAGTCTAGGGACTAGCGGGCGGACCCTCCAAGAGACCCAGTACTTC
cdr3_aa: CASSLGTSGRTLQETQYF

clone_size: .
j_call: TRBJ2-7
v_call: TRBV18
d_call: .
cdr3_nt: TGTGCCAGCTCACACGGGGAGCACGAGCAGTACTTC
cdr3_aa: CASSHGEHEQYF

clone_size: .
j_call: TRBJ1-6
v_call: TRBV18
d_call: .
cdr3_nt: TGTGCCAGCTCACTCCCCGGGGGGGGAGTGGGATCACCCCTCCACTTT
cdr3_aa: CASSLPGGGVGSPLHF

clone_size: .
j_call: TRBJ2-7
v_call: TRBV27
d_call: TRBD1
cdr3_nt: TGTGCCAGCAGCGGGACAGGGGTATACGAGCAGTACTTC
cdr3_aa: CASSGTGVYEQYF

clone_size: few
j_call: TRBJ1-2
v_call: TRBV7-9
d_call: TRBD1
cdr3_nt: TGTGCCAGTAATCTCCAACATGGACAGGGTGCTCGGGAGTCCTATGGCTACACCTTC
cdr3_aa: CASNLQHGQGARESYGYTF

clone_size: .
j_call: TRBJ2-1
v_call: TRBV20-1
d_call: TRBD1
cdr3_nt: TGCAGTGCTAGTCAGGGGGCAAGGGGATACAATGAGCAGTTCTTC
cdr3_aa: CSASQGARGYNEQFF

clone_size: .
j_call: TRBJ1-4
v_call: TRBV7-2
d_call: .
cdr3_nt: TGTGCCAGCAGCTTAGAGGGGAGCAGGGGTGAAAAACTGTTTTTT
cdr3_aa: CASSLEGSRGEKLFF

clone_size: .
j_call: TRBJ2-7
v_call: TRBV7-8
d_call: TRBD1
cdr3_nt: TGTGCCAGCAGCCCAGAATTAACAGGGGGCCCCTACGAGCAGTACTTC
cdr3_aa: CASSPELTGGPYEQYF

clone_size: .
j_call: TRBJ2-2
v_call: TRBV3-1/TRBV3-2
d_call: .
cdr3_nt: TGTGCCACCCGACCCAGGGGGGAAAACACCGGGGAGCTGTTTTTT
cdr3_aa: CATRPRGENTGELFF

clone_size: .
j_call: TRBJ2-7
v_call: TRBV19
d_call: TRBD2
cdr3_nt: TGTGCCAGTAGTGTAGCGGGGGTCCCCTACGAGCAGTACTTC
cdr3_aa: CASSVAGVPYEQYF

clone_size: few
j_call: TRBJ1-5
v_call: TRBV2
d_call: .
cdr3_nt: TGTGCCAGCAGTGAACTTTTTGGCAATCAGCCCCAGCATTTT
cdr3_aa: CASSELFGNQPQHF

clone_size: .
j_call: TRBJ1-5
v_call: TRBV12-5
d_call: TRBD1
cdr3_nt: TGTGCTAGTGGTTTGGTACCTGCGGTTTCCGGGACAGGGGGCGATCAGCCCCAGCATTTT
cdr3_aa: CASGLVPAVSGTGGDQPQHF

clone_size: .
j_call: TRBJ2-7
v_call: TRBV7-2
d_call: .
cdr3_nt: TGTGCCAGCAGCTTATTCAGGAATTACGAGCAGTACTTC
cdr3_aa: CASSLFRNYEQYF

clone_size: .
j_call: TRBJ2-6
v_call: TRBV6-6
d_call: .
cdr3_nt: TGTGCCAGCAGTCCCCGGGGATCCTCTGGGGCCAACGTCCTGACTTTC
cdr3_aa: CASSPRGSSGANVLTF

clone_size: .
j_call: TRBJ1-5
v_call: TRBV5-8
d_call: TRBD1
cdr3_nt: TGTGCCAGCAGCTTTGGGCTCGGGACAGGCGTGCCGAGTCAGCATTTT
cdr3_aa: CASSFGLGTGVPSQHF

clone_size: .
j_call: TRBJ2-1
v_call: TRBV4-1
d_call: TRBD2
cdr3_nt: TGCGCCAGCAGCCACCCCTCAGGGCGGGGGGTTCCAAATGAGCAGTTCTTC
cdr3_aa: CASSHPSGRGVPNEQFF

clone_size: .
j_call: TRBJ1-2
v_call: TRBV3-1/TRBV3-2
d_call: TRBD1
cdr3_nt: TGTGCCAGCAGACAGGGGAACTATGGCTACACCTTC
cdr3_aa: CASRQGNYGYTF

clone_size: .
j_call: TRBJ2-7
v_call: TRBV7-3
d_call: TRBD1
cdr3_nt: TGTGCCAGCAGCATAGACAGGGGAAGGACCTACGAGCAGTATTTC
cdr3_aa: CASSIDRGRTYEQYF

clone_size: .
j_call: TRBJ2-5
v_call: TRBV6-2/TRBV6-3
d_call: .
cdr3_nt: TGTGCCAGCAGTAACGCAGGTCAAGAGACCCAGTACTTC
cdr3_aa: CASSNAGQETQYF

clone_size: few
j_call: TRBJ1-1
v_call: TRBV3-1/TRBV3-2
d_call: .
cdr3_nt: TGTGCCAGCAGCCAAGTCGAGGGTAACACTGAAGCTTTCTTT
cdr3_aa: CASSQVEGNTEAFF

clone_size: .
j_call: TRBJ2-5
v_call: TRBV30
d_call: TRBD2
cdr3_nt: TGTGCCTGGAGCGGGGGGGGGAGGGCCGCCCAGTACTTC
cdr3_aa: CAWSGGGRAAQYF

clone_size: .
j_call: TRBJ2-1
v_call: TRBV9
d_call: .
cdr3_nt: TGTGCCAGCAGCACAGAGTCCTACAATGAGCAGTTCTTC
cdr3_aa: CASSTESYNEQFF

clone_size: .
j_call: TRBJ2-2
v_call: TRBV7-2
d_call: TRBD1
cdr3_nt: TGTGCCACCACAGCTCGGGGACAGGGGTTGTCCGGGGAGCTGTTTTTT
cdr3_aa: CATTARGQGLSGELFF

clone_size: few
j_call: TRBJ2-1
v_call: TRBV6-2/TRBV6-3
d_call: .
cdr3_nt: TGTGCCAGCAGTGTTCGGGGTGTCTACAATGAGCAGTTCTTC
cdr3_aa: CASSVRGVYNEQFF

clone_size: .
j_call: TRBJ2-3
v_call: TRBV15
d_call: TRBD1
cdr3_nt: TGTGCCACCAGCAGAGATCTCAGGACAGGGGAGACAGATACGCAGTATTTT
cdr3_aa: CATSRDLRTGETDTQYF

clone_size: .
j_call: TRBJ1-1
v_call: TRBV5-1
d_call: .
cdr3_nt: TGCGCCAGCAGCGAAGCAGGGTATAGGAACACTGAAGCTTTCTTT
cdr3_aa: CASSEAGYRNTEAFF

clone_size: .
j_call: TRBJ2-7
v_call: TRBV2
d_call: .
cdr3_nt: TGTGCCAGCAGTGATGGGGGTCAGGGGCGCTACGAGCAGTACTTC
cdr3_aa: CASSDGGQGRYEQYF

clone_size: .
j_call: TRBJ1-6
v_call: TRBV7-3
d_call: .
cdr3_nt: TGTGCCAGCAGCTTAGGGACACGGGGTAATTCACCCCTCCACTTT
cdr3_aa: CASSLGTRGNSPLHF

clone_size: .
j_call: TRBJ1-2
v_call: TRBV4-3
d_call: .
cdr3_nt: TGCGCCAGCAGCCCCTCGGGAGGGGGGCTCTATGGCTACACCTTC
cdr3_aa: CASSPSGGGLYGYTF

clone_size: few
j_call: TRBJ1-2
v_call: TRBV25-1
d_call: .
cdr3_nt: TGTGCCAGCAGTGGATTACGCGTTGCCACGAACTATGGCTACACCTTC
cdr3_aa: CASSGLRVATNYGYTF

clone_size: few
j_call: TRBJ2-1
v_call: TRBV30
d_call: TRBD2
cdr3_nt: TGTGCCTGCCCTGGGACTAGCGGGGGGGGCCAGCAGTTCTTC
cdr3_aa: CACPGTSGGGQQFF

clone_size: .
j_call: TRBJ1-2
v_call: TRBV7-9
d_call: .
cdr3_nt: TGTGCCAGCAGCTTCGTGGGCGGTCCGGAGGGACATGGCTACACCTTC
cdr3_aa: CASSFVGGPEGHGYTF

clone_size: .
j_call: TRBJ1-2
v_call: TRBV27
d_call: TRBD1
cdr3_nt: TGTGCCAGCAGTGAGCGAACGGGACAGGGTTATGGCTACACCTTC
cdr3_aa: CASSERTGQGYGYTF

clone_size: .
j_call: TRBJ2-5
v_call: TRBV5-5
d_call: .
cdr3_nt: TGTGCCAGCAGCCCTACGGGGAGGGAGACCCAGTACTTC
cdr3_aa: CASSPTGRETQYF

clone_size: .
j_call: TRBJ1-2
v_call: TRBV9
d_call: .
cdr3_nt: TGTGCCAGCAGCGTAGGGGGAGACAACCTCTATGGCTACACCTTC
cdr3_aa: CASSVGGDNLYGYTF

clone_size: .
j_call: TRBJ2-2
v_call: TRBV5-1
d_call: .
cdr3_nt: TGCGCCAGCAGCCTAAGACAGAACACCGGGGAGCTGTTTTTT
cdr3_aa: CASSLRQNTGELFF

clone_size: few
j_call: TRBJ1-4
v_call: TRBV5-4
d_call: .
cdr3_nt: TGTGCCAGCAGCTCCGGAGCCCGGGGAGATGAAAAACTGTTTTTT
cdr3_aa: CASSSGARGDEKLFF